The sequence of this T cell receptor beta chain was determined in a study of T cell responses to AZD1222 COVID-19 vaccine. General study results and limits: Dominant at 160-218 and 743-854, vaccine-associated CD4 TCRs also spanned spike. Two AZD1222 doses significantly raised spike-specific TCR breadth and depth over controls. AZD1222 recipients seropositive at baseline numbered only five or six. Possibly, clonal diversity was underestimated; donors were largely white British and included more females.

This clone was found once. Its specificity is not known. Here immunoSEQ multiplex PCR was the method, and the copy in TCRdb shows in-frame clones only, minus some. This sample has fewer than 90,000 clones, with around nine tenths found just once. Germline V gives CDR1 GTSNPN, CDR2 SVGIG (reference sequence). Trimming removed 1 base from V and 8 bases from J, with 14 bases in between. The CDR3 loop spans 13 amino acids. The material sequenced was peripheral blood, taken 28 days after the second AZD1222 dose. The receptor was isolated from an adult who received the AZD1222 COVID-19 vaccine. V usage is TRBV30 and J usage is TRBJ1-2; possibly TRBD1 for D (5 bases). In nucleotides, the CDR3 is TGTGCCTGGAGTGGACAGACGCAGAAGGGCTACACCTTC. Its translation is CAWSGQTQKGYTF.